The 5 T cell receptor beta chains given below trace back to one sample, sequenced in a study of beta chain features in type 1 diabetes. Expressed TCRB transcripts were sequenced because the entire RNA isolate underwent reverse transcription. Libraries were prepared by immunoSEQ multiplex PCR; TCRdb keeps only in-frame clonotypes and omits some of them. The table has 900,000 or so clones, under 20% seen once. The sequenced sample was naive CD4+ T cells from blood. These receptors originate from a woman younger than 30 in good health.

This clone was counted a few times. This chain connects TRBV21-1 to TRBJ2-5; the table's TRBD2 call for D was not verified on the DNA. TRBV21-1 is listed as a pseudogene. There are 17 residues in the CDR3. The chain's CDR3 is CASSRLAGGNGQETQYF. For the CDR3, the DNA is TGTGCCAGCAGCCGACTAGCGGGAGGGAACGGCCAAGAGACCCAGTACTTC.

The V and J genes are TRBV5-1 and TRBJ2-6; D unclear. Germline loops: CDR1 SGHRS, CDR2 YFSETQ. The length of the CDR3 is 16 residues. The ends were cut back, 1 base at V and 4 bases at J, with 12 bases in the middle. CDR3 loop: CASSLIGPLGANVLTF. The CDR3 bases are TGCGCCAGCAGCTTGATAGGCCCCCTGGGGGCCAACGTCCTGACTTTC.

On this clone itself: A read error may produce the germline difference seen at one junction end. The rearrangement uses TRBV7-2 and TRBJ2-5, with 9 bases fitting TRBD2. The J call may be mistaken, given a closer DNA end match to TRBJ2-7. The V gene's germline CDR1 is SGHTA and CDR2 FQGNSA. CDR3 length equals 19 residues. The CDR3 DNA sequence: TGTGCCAACAGCTTAGTGGCTTTGGCGGGAGGGCGAAGCTCCTACGAGCAGTACTTC. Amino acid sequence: CANSLVALAGGRSSYEQYF.

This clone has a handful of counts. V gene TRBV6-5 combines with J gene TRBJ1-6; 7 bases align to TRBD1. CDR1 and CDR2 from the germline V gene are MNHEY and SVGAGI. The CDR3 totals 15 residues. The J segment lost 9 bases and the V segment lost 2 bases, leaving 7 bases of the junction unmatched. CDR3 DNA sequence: TGTGCCAGCAGTTACCTTGGACAGGCAACTTCACCCCTCCACTTT. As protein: CASSYLGQATSPLHF.

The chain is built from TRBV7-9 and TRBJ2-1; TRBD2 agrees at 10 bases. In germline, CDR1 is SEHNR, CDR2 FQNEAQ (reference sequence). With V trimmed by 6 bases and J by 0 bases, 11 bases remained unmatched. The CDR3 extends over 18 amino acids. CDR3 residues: CASSYRTSGKSSYNEQFF. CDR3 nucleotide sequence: TGTGCCAGCAGTTACAGGACTAGCGGAAAGAGCTCCTACAATGAGCAGTTCTTC.